Each of the 31 T cell receptor beta chains below was sequenced from the same sample in a study of CD8 T cells in ankylosing spondylitis. MiXCR was run by TCRdb on the 5' RACE reads, yielding one entry per CDR3 protein. The table lists some 290,000 distinct CDR3 sequences, roughly 20% of them singletons. The specimen sequenced was blood, either unsorted or a sorted T cell fraction (not recorded which). The receptors originated from a male donor with ankylosing spondylitis or in good health (not recorded which).

The J gene is TRBJ2-3, the V gene TRBV10-3, with 10 bases matching TRBD2. V lost 7 bases to trimming and J lost 2 bases; unmatched junction nucleotides: 3. From germline, CDR1 is ENHRY and CDR2 SYGVKD. The CDR3 spans 14 residues. DNA for the CDR3: TGTGCCATCAAAGGACTAGCGGACACAGATACGCAGTATTTT. It is translated as CAIKGLADTDTQYF.

The genes are TRBV27 and TRBJ2-1; 7 bases map to TRBD2. The germline V gene encodes CDR1 MNHEY and CDR2 SMNVEV (reference sequence). The length of the CDR3 is 16 residues. J was trimmed by 2 bases and V by 4 bases; bases with no gene match: 8. CDR3 sequence reads: CASSSLFGRTYNEQFF. The CDR3 bases are TGTGCCAGCAGTTCCCTTTTCGGGAGGACCTACAATGAGCAGTTCTTC.

This clonotype came up once. The chain carries TRBV7-9 and TRBJ1-6; 8 bases align to TRBD1. V gave up 10 bases and J gave up 7 bases; unmatched junction bases: 6. This CDR3 comprises 13 residues. CDR1 is SEHNR and CDR2 is FQNEAQ in the germline V gene (reference sequence). The CDR3 protein is CATGTGKNSPLHF. As DNA, the CDR3 is TGTGCCACCGGGACAGGAAAAAATTCACCCCTCCACTTT.

The chain recombines TRBV10-3 with TRBJ2-7; TRBD1 matches 7 bases. The V and J ends lost 6 bases and 0 bases, in that order; junction bases with no gene match: 2. The V gene's germline CDR1 is ENHRY and CDR2 SYGVKD. This CDR3 is 13 amino acids long. The CDR3 loop reads CAIRRDSSYEQYV. CDR3 DNA sequence: TGTGCCATCAGACGGGACAGCTCCTACGAGCAGTACGTC.

This clonotype was counted many times. The rearrangement uses TRBV10-1 and TRBJ2-2, with D unclear. Trimming shortened V by 2 bases and J by 6 bases, and 7 bases separated the two germline ends. The CDR3 totals 13 residues. Germline CDR1 reads WNHNN; CDR2 reads SYGVQD (reference sequence). This chain's CDR3 is CASSEIRSGELFF. DNA of the CDR3: TGCGCCAGCAGTGAGATAAGGTCCGGGGAGCTGTTTTTT.

This clonotype was found a few times. J is TRBJ1-1 and V is TRBV29-1, with TRBD1 matching 8 bases. Germline assignment: CDR1 SQVTM and CDR2 ANQGSEA. The junction had 6 bases not matched to a gene; V was cut back by 0 bases and J by 3 bases. This CDR3 is 15 amino acids long. CDR3 amino acids: CSVEDQGAGDTEAFF. The CDR3 nucleotides are TGCAGCGTTGAAGATCAGGGGGCTGGCGACACTGAAGCTTTCTTT.

In its sample, this clonotype was seen a few times. The J gene is TRBJ2-2, the V gene TRBV5-5; TRBD2 matches 10 bases. V trimming: 3 bases; J trimming: 6 bases; junction bases outside the gene matches: 2. Per germline, CDR1 SGHKS and CDR2 YYEKEE (reference sequence). CDR3 length: 14 amino acids. CDR3 DNA: TGTGCCAGCAGCTCCCTAGCGGGAGCCGGGGAGCTGTTTTTT. It yields the protein CASSSLAGAGELFF. Combining the CDR3 with reference TRBV5-5 and TRBJ2-2 gives the whole variable domain DAGVTQSPTHLIKTRGQQVTLRCSPISGHKSVSWYQQVLGQGPQFIFQYYEKEERGRGNFPDRFSARQFPNYSSELNVNALLLGDSALYLCASSSLAGAGELFFGEGSRLTVL.

This clonotype was seen a few times. This chain uses TRBV29-1 with TRBJ2-3; 7 bases agree with TRBD1. V lost 1 base to trimming and J lost 3 bases; unmatched junction nucleotides: 13. The CDR3 has 17 amino acids. Germline CDR1 and CDR2: SQVTM and ANQGSEA. The CDR3 DNA reads TGCAGCGTTGAAGGTTTTCCTGAGAGGGGGCCTACAGATACGCAGTATTTT. It codes for CSVEGFPERGPTDTQYF.

This clonotype was recorded at least ten times. The chain combines TRBV29-1 with TRBJ2-3; D is perhaps TRBD1 (6 bases). The CDR3 sequence is 14 residues long. V was clipped by 4 bases and J by 3 bases, with 14 bases between them. Germline-derived CDR1 and CDR2 are SQVTM and ANQGSEA. The chain's CDR3 is CSVAQGPRTDTQYF. CDR3 DNA sequence: TGCAGCGTTGCTCAGGGGCCAAGGACAGATACGCAGTATTTT.

This clonotype was recorded a few times. J is TRBJ2-5 and V is TRBV11-2, with 8 bases matching TRBD1. The J segment lost 5 bases and the V segment lost 1 base, leaving 6 bases of the junction unmatched. The V gene's germline CDR1 is SGHAT and CDR2 FQNNGV. The CDR3 covers 15 residues. The DNA of the CDR3 is TGTGCCAGCAGCTTAGGGACAGGGTCGGGCGAGACCCAGTACTTC. This gives the protein CASSLGTGSGETQYF.

The chain joins TRBV7-8 to TRBJ2-1; D is unresolved. The V end was cut by 7 bases, the J end by 11 bases, with 18 bases between. CDR1 SGHVS and CDR2 FQNEAQ come from the germline V gene. The length of the CDR3 is 13 residues. CDR3 loop: CASNSPNNDKQFF. As DNA, the CDR3 is TGTGCCAGCAATTCACCCAACAACGATAAGCAGTTCTTC.

The rearrangement links TRBV29-1 to TRBJ2-1; D possibly corresponds to TRBD2 (6 bases). Trimming took off 3 bases at V and 4 bases at J, with 13 bases between the two ends. CDR3 length: 14 amino acids. The germline CDR1 and CDR2 sequences are SQVTM and ANQGSEA. CDR3 sequence: CSVDVAGMYNEQFF. The CDR3 DNA is TGCAGCGTTGATGTCGCGGGAATGTACAATGAGCAGTTCTTC.

This clonotype was counted only a few times. One end of the junction varies from germline; a read error may be responsible. The chain recombines TRBV20-1 with TRBJ1-3, with 7 bases that match TRBD1. The CDR3 spans 13 residues. Germline CDR1 is DFQATT and CDR2 is SNEGSKA (reference sequence). This chain's CDR3 is CSASRDSGNTVYF. The CDR3 DNA sequence: TGCAGTGCTAGTAGGGACAGTGGAAACACCGTATATTTT.

V is TRBV9 and J is TRBJ2-1, with D possibly being TRBD2 (7 bases). V was cut by 4 bases and J by 7 bases, with 21 bases left in between. CDR1 SGDLS and CDR2 YYNGEE come from the germline V gene. There are 16 residues in the CDR3. The CDR3 is CASSTRGGALQNEQFF. The DNA for the CDR3 is TGTGCCAGCAGCACCAGAGGGGGGGCCCTACAGAATGAGCAGTTCTTC.

The chain links TRBV5-1 to TRBJ2-2; no clear D. Germline V lookup: CDR1 SGHRS, CDR2 YFSETQ. Deletions cut 4 bases from V and 3 bases from J, with 13 bases between. CDR3 length: 15 residues. The CDR3 protein is CASSLEYQDTGELFF. CDR3 DNA sequence: TGCGCCAGCAGCCTTGAGTACCAGGACACCGGGGAGCTGTTTTTT.

The V and J genes are TRBV10-3 and TRBJ2-1; the D is unclear. The CDR3 contains 15 residues. Germline V lookup: CDR1 ENHRY, CDR2 SYGVKD. Trimming removed 8 bases from V and 0 bases from J, with 14 bases in between. In nucleotides, the CDR3 is TGTGCCATCTGGCAGGTCCCTAGCTCCTACAATGAGCAGTTCTTC. This codes for CAIWQVPSSYNEQFF.

Worth noting for this clonotype: Germline is not matched at one junction end, which may reflect a read error. The rearrangement links TRBV4-2 to TRBJ2-5, with a possible D match to TRBD1 (5 bases). The CDR3 is 13 amino acids. The germline CDR1 and CDR2 sequences are LGHNA and YNFKEQ. CDR3 residues: CAISPDSSETQYF. As DNA, the CDR3 is TGTGCCATCAGCCCTGACAGTTCGGAGACCCAGTACTTC.

Written as DNA, the CDR3 is TGTGCCAGCAGCTTTACAGGGAGGACCGGGGAGCTGTTTTTT. Translated, it gives CASSFTGRTGELFF. This chain connects TRBV5-6 to TRBJ2-2, with D perhaps TRBD1 or TRBD2 (6 bases each). The CDR3 loop spans 14 amino acids. V gave up 2 bases and J gave up 5 bases, with 10 bases separating them. The germline gives CDR1 SGHDT, CDR2 YYEEEE.

The chain carries TRBV20-1 and TRBJ2-2; D remains ambiguous. CDR3 length: 13 amino acids. Germline V gene data show CDR1 as DFQATT and CDR2 as SNEGSKA (reference sequence). V was trimmed by 0 bases and J by 4 bases, leaving 6 bases between them. The CDR3 is CSAREVITGELFF. DNA for the CDR3: TGCAGTGCTAGAGAGGTGATCACCGGGGAGCTGTTTTTT.

The chain couples TRBV6-2 or TRBV6-3 to TRBJ2-3; 8 nucleotides agree with TRBD2. Germline-derived CDR1 and CDR2 are MNHEY and SVGEGT. Trimming removed 0 bases from V and 8 bases from J; junction bases left unmatched: 7. The CDR3 spans 15 residues. The CDR3 protein is CASSYSTSGAITQYF. The CDR3 DNA reads TGTGCCAGCAGTTACTCTACTAGCGGAGCAATTACGCAGTATTTT.

Concerning this clonotype: Just one base apart from a much larger clone, this may be a read error. The chain couples TRBV12-3 or TRBV12-4 to TRBJ2-7; the match to TRBD1 covers 8 bases. The CDR3 runs to 12 residues. This CDR3 is CASSGQGREQNV. Here the CDR3 DNA reads TGTGCCAGCAGTGGACAGGGCAGGGAGCAGAACGTC.

This clonotype has a handful of counts. The J gene is TRBJ1-6, the V gene TRBV13; tentatively, D is TRBD1 (6 bases). The CDR3 totals 16 residues. The V gene lost 0 bases and the J gene lost 6 bases, with 12 bases spanning the gap. Germline V gene sequence: CDR1 PRHDT, CDR2 FYEKMQ (reference sequence). CDR3 loop: CASSLGAGASNSPLHF. CDR3 in DNA: TGTGCCAGCAGCTTAGGGGCGGGGGCGAGTAATTCACCCCTCCACTTT.

The chain recombines TRBV19 with TRBJ2-1, with D tentatively TRBD1 (5 bases). The CDR3 extends over 18 amino acids. CDR1 and CDR2 (germline): LNHDA, SQIVND (reference sequence). V lost 3 bases and J lost 6, with 24 bases in between. CDR3 sequence: CASSIRDIGFSHLNEQFF. The CDR3 DNA reads as TGTGCCAGTAGTATCAGGGATATTGGGTTCTCGCACCTCAATGAGCAGTTCTTC.

The rearrangement uses TRBV7-4 and TRBJ1-5; D may be TRBD1 (6 bases). The CDR3 extends over 17 amino acids. Germline V gene data show CDR1 as SGHVT and CDR2 as SQSDAQ. V was trimmed by 4 bases and J by 0 bases, leaving 16 bases between them. In DNA, the CDR3 is TGTGCCAGCAGCTCCCACAGGGCCCGGTATAGCAATCAGCCCCAGCATTTT. Translated: CASSSHRARYSNQPQHF.

This chain uses TRBV7-8 with TRBJ2-2; tentative D call: TRBD2 (7 bases). The V and J ends lost 7 bases and 6 bases respectively, with 15 bases between them. The CDR3 extends over 14 amino acids. Looked up from germline, CDR1 is SGHVS and CDR2 is FQNEAQ. The CDR3 is CASTPGRGSGELFF. For the CDR3, the DNA is TGTGCCAGCACCCCGGGGAGGGGGTCCGGGGAGCTGTTTTTT.

This clonotype was counted a few times. The gene calls are TRBV3-1 and TRBJ1-2; D call uncertain. In germline, CDR1 is LGHDT, CDR2 YNNKEL (reference sequence). CDR3 length: 15 amino acids. V lost 1 base and J 0 bases, leaving 9 bases between the germline ends. Here the CDR3 DNA reads TGTGCCAGCAGCCAAGTCCCCACAGCTAACTATGGCTACACCTTC. Its protein is CASSQVPTANYGYTF. Full variable domain (missing parts from reference TRBV3-1 and TRBJ1-2): DTAVSQTPKYLVTQMGNDKSIKCEQNLGHDTMYWYKQDSKKFLKIMFSYNNKELIINETVPNRFSPKSPDKAHLNLHINSLELGDSAVYFCASSQVPTANYGYTFGSGTRLTVV.

The chain combines TRBV20-1 with TRBJ1-5; 8 bases agree with TRBD1. The germline gives CDR1 DFQATT, CDR2 SNEGSKA (reference sequence). The CDR3 is 14 residues long. V gave up 5 bases and J gave up 7 bases; unmatched junction bases: 10. The CDR3 spells CSAAPGQGFQPQHF. The CDR3 DNA is TGCAGTGCTGCCCCCGGACAGGGATTCCAGCCCCAGCATTTT.

The chain couples TRBV20-1 to TRBJ1-5; 9 bases align to TRBD1. The CDR3 spans 17 residues. Per germline, CDR1 DFQATT and CDR2 SNEGSKA (reference sequence). The V and J ends lost 1 base and 1 base, in that order; junction bases with no gene match: 8. CDR3 DNA: TGCAGTGCTAGAGCCCGGACAGGGGCGCTAAGCAATCAGCCCCAGCATTTT. Protein: CSARARTGALSNQPQHF.

The CDR3 nucleotides read TGCGCCAGCAGCTTGGCACTAGCGGGGCTCACAGATACGCAGTATTTT. The encoded protein is CASSLALAGLTDTQYF. V gene TRBV5-1 combines with J gene TRBJ2-3, with 10 bases aligning to TRBD2. Per the germline V gene, CDR1 is SGHRS and CDR2 is YFSETQ. V gave up 0 bases and J gave up 2 bases; unmatched junction bases: 3. This CDR3 contains 16 residues.

The V and J genes are TRBV28 and TRBJ1-5, with a tentative D call TRBD1 (6 bases). The CDR3 is made up of 15 amino acids. V was cut by 4 bases and J by 2 bases, with 12 bases left in between. Germline CDR1 MDHEN, CDR2 SYDVKM. The CDR3 is CASSYRVWGNQPQHF. In DNA, the CDR3 is TGTGCCAGCAGTTACAGGGTATGGGGCAATCAGCCCCAGCATTTT.

This chain links TRBV20-1 with TRBJ2-5; D is possibly TRBD1 (5 bases). The CDR3 has 14 amino acids. CDR1 and CDR2 (germline): DFQATT, SNEGSKA (reference sequence). The V gene lost 0 bases and the J gene lost 6 bases, with 14 bases spanning the gap. DNA of the CDR3: TGCAGTGCTAGAGATTTCATAGGGGTGAAGACCCAGTACTTC. It translates to CSARDFIGVKTQYF.